These 24 T cell receptor beta chains share one sample of origin, sequenced in a study of long-term antiretroviral therapy in people with HIV. Researchers report immunoSEQ v3.0 was run at survey level. Some clones are missing from TCRdb's copy, which holds only in-frame ones; the method was immunoSEQ multiplex PCR. This table has approximately 17,000 clones, approximately 80% appearing once. Material: unsorted PBMCs, obtained 0.6 years after starting antiretroviral therapy. Source of these receptors: a woman aged 18-29 years with HIV.

This clone was detected only a few times. CDR3 residues: CATRTGPMSTEAFF. CDR3 sequence (DNA): TGCGCCACCCGGACAGGTCCAATGAGCACTGAAGCTTTCTTT. This rearrangement joins TRBV5-1 to TRBJ1-1; 7 positions agree with TRBD1. Losses at the gene ends were 9 bases for V and 4 bases for J; bases not matched to a gene: 12. In germline, CDR1 is SGHRS, CDR2 YFSETQ. This CDR3 is 14 amino acids long.

The V call is TRBV10-3, the J call TRBJ2-1, with 8 bases that match TRBD2. With 5 bases clipped from V and 4 bases from J, the junction kept 4 bases outside the gene matches. Germline V gene lookup returns CDR1 ENHRY and CDR2 SYGVKD. The CDR3 is made up of 14 amino acids. DNA of the CDR3: TGTGCCATCAGTAGCGGGAGAGGATACAATGAGCAGTTCTTC. It is translated as CAISSGRGYNEQFF.

This chain uses TRBV28 with TRBJ1-2; D possibly corresponds to TRBD1 (5 bases). CDR3 length: 12 amino acids. Germline values: CDR1 MDHEN, CDR2 SYDVKM. V was shortened by 7 bases and J by 6 bases, with 12 bases between the two germline ends. This chain's CDR3 is CASIEAGHGYTF. CDR3 sequence (DNA): TGTGCCAGCATAGAGGCGGGGCATGGCTACACCTTC.

V gene TRBV5-4 combines with J gene TRBJ1-1; D unresolved. Trimming pared 4 bases from V and 1 base from J, leaving 17 bases between. There are 16 residues in the CDR3. Germline V gene lookup returns CDR1 SGHNT and CDR2 YYREEE (reference sequence). CDR3 sequence (DNA): TGTGCCAGCAGCCCATCCGCCCTAAATCCGAACACTGAAGCTTTCTTT. It is translated as CASSPSALNPNTEAFF.

The chain is built from TRBV11-3 and TRBJ2-1; TRBD2 is a possible D gene (7 bases). Germline CDR1 reads SGHNT; CDR2 reads YENEEA. This CDR3 region has 17 residues. Trimming stripped 5 bases from V and 1 base from J, with 18 bases between. The CDR3 coding sequence is TGTGCCAGCAGCACGGCCACGGGGGGCTCTTCCTACAATGAGCAGTTCTTC. As protein: CASSTATGGSSYNEQFF.

The chain is built from TRBV2 and TRBJ1-1; tentatively, D is TRBD1 (6 bases). Germline CDR1 SNHLY, CDR2 FYNNEI. Trimming left V 0 bases short and J 8 bases short, with 10 bases between. The CDR3 is made up of 13 amino acids. The CDR3 nucleotides are TGTGCCAGCAGTGAAGCCCCCGGGACAGAAGCTTTCTTT. Translating it yields CASSEAPGTEAFF. The entire variable domain, with the rest obtained from reference TRBV2 and TRBJ1-1, is as follows: EPEVTQTPSHQVTQMGQEVILRCVPISNHLYFYWYRQILGQKVEFLVSFYNNEISEKSEIFDDQFSVERPDGSNFTLKIRSTKLEDSAMYFCASSEAPGTEAFFGQGTRLTVV.

The rearrangement uses TRBV28 and TRBJ2-3; D is perhaps TRBD1 or TRBD2 (6 bases each). V dropped 6 bases and J dropped 5 bases, with 12 bases sitting between them. Per germline, CDR1 MDHEN and CDR2 SYDVKM. The CDR3 covers 13 residues. The CDR3 is CASSPGARDTQYF. The CDR3 bases are TGTGCCAGCAGCCCGGGGGCGAGAGATACGCAGTATTTT.

The J gene is TRBJ2-7, the V gene TRBV5-1; TRBD2 matches at 8 bases. Germline-derived CDR1 and CDR2 are SGHRS and YFSETQ. The CDR3 sequence is 19 residues long. The J segment lost 0 bases and the V segment lost 0 bases, leaving 14 bases of the junction unmatched. Here the CDR3 DNA reads TGCGCCAGCAGCTTGGCCGTAGCGGGGCCCACCGATGCCTCCTACGAGCAGTACTTC. This translates into CASSLAVAGPTDASYEQYF.

A single count supports this clone. V gene TRBV29-1 combines with J gene TRBJ2-1; TRBD2 matches at 11 bases. Trimming cost V 5 bases and J 0 bases; bases outside gene matches: 6. CDR3 length equals 16 residues. CDR1 and CDR2 from the germline V gene are SQVTM and ANQGSEA. For the CDR3, the DNA is TGCAGCGTTTTGGTAGCGGGAGGGAGCTCCTACAATGAGCAGTTCTTC. It encodes CSVLVAGGSSYNEQFF.

The sample holds a few counts of this clone. V and J are TRBV9 and TRBJ2-2; D tentatively fits TRBD1 or TRBD2 (6 bases each). Germline values: CDR1 SGDLS, CDR2 YYNGEE. The CDR3 extends over 16 amino acids. The V and J ends lost 4 bases and 6 bases respectively, with 19 bases between them. The CDR3 sequence: CASSPPGASESGELFF. The CDR3 DNA is TGTGCCAGCAGCCCACCGGGGGCTAGCGAATCCGGGGAGCTGTTTTTT.

In its sample, this clone was seen a few times. This chain joins TRBV7-9 and TRBJ1-4; the match to TRBD1 covers 8 bases. The CDR3 totals 14 residues. Looked up from germline, CDR1 is SEHNR and CDR2 is FQNEAQ (reference sequence). V was pared by 7 bases and J by 8 bases, with 9 bases of the junction left unmatched. The CDR3 here is CASTPQGAGEKLFF. CDR3 bases: TGTGCCAGCACCCCGCAGGGGGCAGGGGAAAAACTGTTTTTT.

This chain connects TRBV9 to TRBJ2-1; D unclear. The CDR3 runs 12 residues. Trimming took 3 bases from V and 4 from J, leaving 5 bases between them. CDR1 SGDLS and CDR2 YYNGEE come from the germline V gene. The CDR3: CASSENYNEQFF. The CDR3 DNA sequence: TGTGCCAGCAGCGAGAATTACAATGAGCAGTTCTTC. Based on the CDR3 plus reference TRBV9 and TRBJ2-1, the full variable domain is DSGVTQTPKHLITATGQRVTLRCSPRSGDLSVYWYQQSLDQGLQFLIQYYNGEERAKGNILERFSAQQFPDLHSELNLSSLELGDSALYFCASSENYNEQFFGPGTRLTVL.

V and J are TRBV21-1 and TRBJ2-3; TRBD2 is the table's D call and was not checked against the DNA. TRBV21-1 constitutes a pseudogene. The CDR3 loop spans 16 amino acids. The CDR3 DNA follows: TGTGCCAGCAGCAAATGGAATAGCGGGAGCACAGATACGCAGTATTTT. Translated: CASSKWNSGSTDTQYF.

The chain has TRBV5-1 and TRBJ2-7, with 10 bases identical to TRBD1. The germline V gene encodes CDR1 SGHRS and CDR2 YFSETQ. The CDR3 is made up of 14 amino acids. V shed 3 bases and J 7 bases; nucleotides not matched to a gene: 7. The CDR3 nucleotides read TGCGCCAGCAGCTATGGACAGGGGGGTGAGGAGCAGTACTTC. As protein: CASSYGQGGEEQYF. The entire variable domain, with the rest obtained from reference TRBV5-1 and TRBJ2-7, is as follows: KAGVTQTPRYLIKTRGQQVTLSCSPISGHRSVSWYQQTPGQGLQFLFEYFSETQRNKGNFPGRFSGRQFSNSRSEMNVSTLELGDSALYLCASSYGQGGEEQYFGPGTRLTVT.

This rearrangement joins TRBV18 to TRBJ2-1, with D tentatively TRBD2 (5 bases). Germline lookup yields CDR1 KGHSH and CDR2 LQKENI. Between the trimmed V and J ends, which lost 2 bases and 8 bases, there was a span of 13 bases. The CDR3 is made up of 14 amino acids. The CDR3 is CASSPSASSDEQFF. The CDR3 nucleotides read TGTGCCAGCTCACCAAGCGCTAGCAGCGATGAGCAGTTCTTC.

The chain recombines TRBV5-1 with TRBJ1-2; TRBD1 matches 7 bases. Germline V gene data show CDR1 as SGHRS and CDR2 as YFSETQ. Trimming took 4 bases from V and 4 from J; bases not matched to a gene: 4. This CDR3 is 13 amino acids long. The CDR3 DNA sequence: TGCGCCAGCAGCCCGGGACAGCCCTATGGCTACACCTTC. Amino acids: CASSPGQPYGYTF. Full variable domain (rest looked up from reference TRBV5-1 and TRBJ1-2): KAGVTQTPRYLIKTRGQQVTLSCSPISGHRSVSWYQQTPGQGLQFLFEYFSETQRNKGNFPGRFSGRQFSNSRSEMNVSTLELGDSALYLCASSPGQPYGYTFGSGTRLTVV.

This clone was seen a single time. The rearrangement uses TRBV13 and TRBJ1-1; 9 nucleotides align to TRBD1. The CDR3 runs 14 residues. With V trimmed by 5 bases and J by 5 bases, 6 bases remained unmatched. Per the germline V gene, CDR1 is PRHDT and CDR2 is FYEKMQ (reference sequence). The DNA for the CDR3 is TGTGCCAGCAGCGTAATCGGGACAGGGACTGAAGCTTTCTTT. As protein: CASSVIGTGTEAFF.

This chain joins TRBV10-3 and TRBJ2-3; D is ambiguous. The V end was cut by 0 bases, the J end by 2 bases, with 6 bases between. Germline assignment: CDR1 ENHRY and CDR2 SYGVKD. The CDR3 is made up of 14 amino acids. CDR3 in amino acids: CAISESSDTDTQYF. In DNA form, the CDR3 reads TGTGCCATCAGTGAGTCTTCAGACACAGATACGCAGTATTTT.

The rearrangement links TRBV28 to TRBJ2-2; 7 bases are shared with TRBD1. Germline CDR1 reads MDHEN; CDR2 reads SYDVKM. This CDR3 spans 15 amino acids. Trimming removed 5 bases from V and 4 bases from J; junction bases left unmatched: 7. The CDR3 reads CASSTTGAGTGELFF. CDR3 nucleotide sequence: TGTGCCAGCAGTACTACAGGGGCGGGCACCGGGGAGCTGTTTTTT. The variable domain in full, completed from reference TRBV28 and TRBJ2-2, reads DVKVTQSSRYLVKRTGEKVFLECVQDMDHENMFWYRQDPGLGLRLIYFSYDVKMKEKGDIPEGYSVSREKKERFSLILESASTNQTSMYLCASSTTGAGTGELFFGEGSRLTVL.

The rearrangement uses TRBV6-5 and TRBJ1-5; no reliable D call. CDR3 length equals 13 residues. Trimming took 6 bases from V and 4 from J, leaving 10 bases between them. Germline V gene sequence: CDR1 MNHEY, CDR2 SVGAGI. CDR3 sequence reads: CASSPDRNQPQHF. The CDR3 DNA reads as TGTGCCAGCAGCCCCGACCGGAATCAGCCCCAGCATTTT.

J is TRBJ1-5 and V is TRBV28; tentative D call: TRBD1 (6 bases). The CDR3 covers 15 residues. The germline V and J ends were trimmed by 6 bases and 4 bases, with 16 bases remaining between them. CDR1 is MDHEN and CDR2 is SYDVKM in the germline V gene. CDR3 sequence: CASRTLGGGNQPQHF. In DNA, the CDR3 is TGTGCCAGCAGGACGTTAGGGGGGGGGAATCAGCCCCAGCATTTT.

The chain carries TRBV10-3 and TRBJ2-5; 9 bases map to TRBD2. Germline V gene lookup returns CDR1 ENHRY and CDR2 SYGVKD. The length of the CDR3 is 14 residues. Losses at the gene ends were 10 bases for V and 5 bases for J; bases not matched to a gene: 11. Here the CDR3 reads CATKPGLAYETQYF. CDR3 nucleotides: TGTGCCACAAAACCGGGACTAGCCTACGAGACCCAGTACTTC.

The J gene is TRBJ2-1, the V gene TRBV28; no definite D call. The germline V gene encodes CDR1 MDHEN and CDR2 SYDVKM. The CDR3 is 14 residues long. The V and J ends lost 3 bases and 8 bases respectively, with 14 bases between them. The CDR3 DNA reads TGTGCCAGCAGTTTCTCACAGTCTGTCCATGAGCAGTTCTTC. This encodes CASSFSQSVHEQFF.

In its sample, this clone was seen a few times. J is TRBJ1-2 and V is TRBV27; D is uncertain. The CDR3 is 14 residues long. Trimming cost V 5 bases and J 4 bases, with 14 bases left between them. Germline CDR1 and CDR2: MNHEY and SMNVEV (reference sequence). The CDR3 here is CASSRSPPAYGYTF. The CDR3 bases are TGTGCCAGCAGTAGGAGTCCTCCCGCCTATGGCTACACCTTC.